The next 27 T cell receptor beta chains were all read from a single sample in a study of blood T cell repertoires in COVID-19. Sequencing used immunoSEQ multiplex PCR; TCRdb keeps in-frame clones, though not all of them. The sample has 40,000 to 55,000 clones; roughly 84% are singletons. Sequenced material: peripheral blood. Every receptor here comes from an elderly woman with acute or convalescent COVID-19.

The chain is built from TRBV27 and TRBJ2-1; D possibly corresponds to TRBD1 (6 bases). V was cut by 2 bases and J by 7 bases, with 24 bases left in between. Germline-derived CDR1 and CDR2 are MNHEY and SMNVEV (reference sequence). The CDR3 extends over 18 amino acids. CDR3 nucleotide sequence: TGTGCCAGCAGTTTAGAGGTTATCCCAGGCCCTCAGGGGAATGAGCAGTTCTTC. It is translated as CASSLEVIPGPQGNEQFF.

The chain is built from TRBV19 and TRBJ1-1, with no clear D. The CDR3 length is 13 residues. Germline CDR1 LNHDA, CDR2 SQIVND (reference sequence). The V gene lost 8 bases and the J gene lost 1 base, with 11 bases spanning the gap. CDR3 protein: CASWSTGNTEAFF. The CDR3 nucleotides are TGTGCCAGTTGGTCTACGGGGAACACTGAAGCTTTCTTT.

The V call is TRBV18, the J call TRBJ2-5, with TRBD2 identical over 8 bases. CDR1 is KGHSH, CDR2 LQKENI, per germline. V was clipped by 4 bases and J by 4 bases; unmatched bases: 14. CDR3 length equals 17 residues. The CDR3 sequence is CASSLKTSVRRGETQYF. The CDR3 region has the DNA TGTGCCAGCTCACTAAAGACTAGCGTTCGTCGGGGAGAGACCCAGTACTTC. Supplemented by reference TRBV18 and TRBJ2-5, the full variable domain reads NAGVMQNPRHLVRRRGQEARLRCSPMKGHSHVYWYRQLPEEGLKFMVYLQKENIIDESGMPKERFSAEFPKEGPSILRIQQVVRGDSAAYFCASSLKTSVRRGETQYFGPGTRLLVL.

The rearrangement joins TRBV6-2 or TRBV6-3 to TRBJ2-1; the D gene is possibly TRBD1 (6 bases). V dropped 3 bases and J dropped 3 bases, with 12 bases sitting between them. The CDR3 contains 15 residues. Germline loops: CDR1 MNHEY, CDR2 SVGEGT. CDR3 DNA sequence: TGTGCCAGCAGTTATATGGACAGATACTACAATGAGCAGTTCTTC. It encodes CASSYMDRYYNEQFF.

V usage is TRBV2 and J usage is TRBJ2-7; 7 bases align to TRBD2. CDR3 length equals 12 residues. After removal of 5 bases from V and 9 bases from J, the junction contained 7 bases not matched to a gene. Germline V CDR1 and CDR2: SNHLY, FYNNEI. For the CDR3, the DNA is TGTGCCAGCAGTTGGACTAGTTCAGGGCAGTACTTC. This encodes CASSWTSSGQYF.

The rearrangement joins TRBV7-2 to TRBJ2-1; TRBD2 agrees at 9 bases. CDR3 length: 14 amino acids. Germline V gene sequence: CDR1 SGHTA, CDR2 FQGNSA. After removal of 3 bases from V and 9 bases from J, the junction contained 6 bases not matched to a gene. CDR3 sequence: CASSFGGRAVEQFF. The CDR3 DNA sequence: TGTGCCAGCAGCTTTGGCGGGAGGGCCGTTGAGCAGTTCTTC.

V usage is TRBV7-2 and J usage is TRBJ2-7, with D tentatively TRBD2 (7 bases). The germline gives CDR1 SGHTA, CDR2 FQGNSA. V was shortened by 3 bases and J by 4 bases, with 16 bases between the two germline ends. The CDR3 extends over 15 amino acids. This chain's CDR3 is CASSFVRGGNYEQYF. The CDR3 DNA reads as TGTGCCAGCAGCTTCGTGAGGGGGGGGAATTACGAGCAGTACTTC. Drawing the rest from reference TRBV7-2 and TRBJ2-7, the complete variable domain is GAGVSQSPSNKVTEKGKDVELRCDPISGHTALYWYRQSLGQGLEFLIYFQGNSAPDKSGLPSDRFSAERTGGSVSTLTIQRTQQEDSAVYLCASSFVRGGNYEQYFGPGTRLTVT.

The V gene is TRBV4-1, the J gene TRBJ2-1, with 10 bases identical to TRBD1. Trimming cost V 4 bases and J 6 bases; bases outside gene matches: 15. The CDR3 is made up of 18 amino acids. The germline V gene has CDR1 MGHRA and CDR2 YSYEKL. CDR3 region: CASSLPELGQGVFNEQFF. CDR3 coding DNA: TGCGCCAGCAGCCTACCAGAGCTAGGACAGGGGGTCTTCAATGAGCAGTTCTTC.

The rearrangement joins TRBV19 to TRBJ2-2; 8 bases map to TRBD2. J lost 6 bases, V lost 5 bases, and 14 bases had no gene match. This CDR3 comprises 17 residues. Germline V gene data show CDR1 as LNHDA and CDR2 as SQIVND (reference sequence). The CDR3 DNA follows: TGTGCCAGTAGTCCCCTAGCGGGCACGCCAGGGGCCGGGGAGCTGTTTTTT. Translation gives CASSPLAGTPGAGELFF.

J is TRBJ1-6 and V is TRBV30; 8 nucleotides align to TRBD1. Germline lookup yields CDR1 GTSNPN and CDR2 SVGIG (reference sequence). The J segment lost 6 bases and the V segment lost 0 bases, leaving 7 bases of the junction unmatched. CDR3 length equals 16 residues. As DNA, the CDR3 is TGTGCCTGGAGTGTCGGGACAGGATCTACTAATTCACCCCTCCACTTT. Amino acid sequence: CAWSVGTGSTNSPLHF.

In this sample, this clone turned up once. The rearrangement joins TRBV12-3 or TRBV12-4 to TRBJ1-1, with D hard to call. This CDR3 has 13 amino acids. The V end was cut by 5 bases, the J end by 5 bases, with 12 bases between. CDR3 amino acids: CASSTTRVTEAFF. The CDR3 bases are TGTGCCAGCAGTACCACCCGAGTAACTGAAGCTTTCTTT.

This chain links TRBV12-3 or TRBV12-4 with TRBJ2-1; TRBD1 agrees at 7 bases. The CDR3 sequence is 12 residues long. With V trimmed by 7 bases and J by 6 bases, 3 bases remained unmatched. CDR3 sequence: CASTAGGNEQFF. DNA for the CDR3: TGTGCCAGCACAGCAGGGGGCAATGAGCAGTTCTTC.

This sequence joins TRBV6-6 and TRBJ2-1; TRBD2 is a possible D gene (5 bases). The CDR3 has 14 residues. The ends were cut back, 0 bases at V and 3 bases at J, with 6 bases in the middle. The V gene's germline CDR1 is MNHNY and CDR2 SVGAGI (reference sequence). The CDR3 DNA reads TGTGCCAGCAGTTACTCGGCGGGCTACAATGAGCAGTTCTTC. This translates into CASSYSAGYNEQFF.

The gene calls are TRBV19 and TRBJ2-7; maybe TRBD2 (5 bases). V was trimmed by 1 base and J by 3 bases, leaving 10 bases between them. The CDR3 runs 14 residues. Germline V gives CDR1 LNHDA, CDR2 SQIVND (reference sequence). The CDR3 region has the DNA TGTGCCAGTAGTATAGCGGCGGGTATCTACGAGCAGTACTTC. It specifies CASSIAAGIYEQYF.

The chain recombines TRBV5-6 with TRBJ2-1; TRBD2 matches at 11 bases. CDR1 and CDR2 from the germline V gene are SGHDT and YYEEEE. The ends lost 1 base at V and 3 bases at J; junction bases unmatched: 0. The CDR3 is 15 amino acids. CDR3: CASSLTSGSYNEQFF. CDR3 in DNA: TGTGCCAGCAGCTTGACTAGCGGGAGCTACAATGAGCAGTTCTTC.

This clone occurred once. The V call is TRBV4-2, the J call TRBJ2-7; TRBD1 matches at 7 bases. J gave up 3 bases and V 0 bases, and 5 bases lay outside the gene matches. The CDR3 extends over 15 amino acids. Looked up from germline, CDR1 is LGHNA and CDR2 is YNFKEQ. In DNA form, the CDR3 reads TGTGCCAGCAGCCAAGAATACCCAGGGGGCTACGAGCAGTACTTC. This encodes CASSQEYPGGYEQYF.

This rearrangement joins TRBV7-9 to TRBJ1-3; D might be TRBD1 (6 bases). The CDR3 runs to 16 residues. Germline V CDR1 and CDR2: SEHNR, FQNEAQ (reference sequence). Trimming left V 5 bases short and J 7 bases short, with 21 bases between. The CDR3 DNA follows: TGTGCCAGCAGCCGTGACAGGAACTACTCTCCTAACACCATATATTTT. This translates into CASSRDRNYSPNTIYF.

The chain combines TRBV7-2 with TRBJ2-1, with TRBD1 identical over 7 bases. This CDR3 is built from 15 residues. The J segment lost 0 bases and the V segment lost 5 bases, leaving 4 bases of the junction unmatched. Germline CDR1 and CDR2: SGHTA and FQGNSA. This chain's CDR3 is CASSIDRVSYNEQFF. DNA for the CDR3: TGTGCCAGCAGCATAGACAGGGTCTCCTACAATGAGCAGTTCTTC.

The table lists this clone with a count of one. V usage is TRBV15 and J usage is TRBJ2-2; TRBD2 agrees at 10 bases. CDR3 length: 15 amino acids. Trimming at V came to 6 bases and at J to 4 bases, leaving 5 bases not matched to a gene. Germline CDR1 LNHNV, CDR2 YYDKDF (reference sequence). The CDR3 loop is CATSLSGRGTGELFF. In DNA, the CDR3 is TGTGCCACCAGTTTAAGCGGGAGGGGCACCGGGGAGCTGTTTTTT.

V is TRBV19 and J is TRBJ2-7; 7 bases agree with TRBD2. V lost 3 bases and J lost 1; bases outside the gene matches: 9. Germline V CDR1 and CDR2: LNHDA, SQIVND (reference sequence). The CDR3 extends over 16 amino acids. For the CDR3, the DNA is TGTGCCAGTAGTATCTCGGCTAGCGGTCTTTCCTACGAGCAGTACTTC. Translation gives CASSISASGLSYEQYF. The complete variable domain, with remaining parts taken from reference TRBV19 and TRBJ2-7, reads DGGITQSPKYLFRKEGQNVTLSCEQNLNHDAMYWYRQDPGQGLRLIYYSQIVNDFQKGDIAEGYSVSREKKESFPLTVTSAQKNPTAFYLCASSISASGLSYEQYFGPGTRLTVT.

The chain is built from TRBV11-2 and TRBJ2-1; 15 bases align to TRBD2. The CDR3 length is 18 residues. Germline V gene sequence: CDR1 SGHAT, CDR2 FQNNGV. The J segment lost 6 bases and the V segment lost 5 bases, leaving 11 bases of the junction unmatched. The CDR3 loop reads CASSTPAGTSGRFNEQFF. Here the CDR3 DNA reads TGTGCCAGCAGCACCCCCGCCGGGACTAGCGGGAGGTTCAATGAGCAGTTCTTC.

The gene calls are TRBV10-3 and TRBJ1-1; TRBD1 matches 8 bases. CDR1 is ENHRY, CDR2 SYGVKD, per germline. With 7 bases clipped from V and 5 bases from J, the junction kept 6 bases outside the gene matches. This CDR3 contains 13 residues. CDR3 amino acids: CAITRGRGTEAFF. The CDR3 DNA is TGTGCCATCACCAGGGGGCGAGGGACTGAAGCTTTCTTT.

CDR3 residues: CATSRVQEKLFF. DNA of the CDR3: TGTGCCACCAGCAGAGTCCAGGAAAAACTGTTTTTT. This chain links TRBV15 with TRBJ1-4; D gene uncertain. V was clipped by 1 base and J by 8 bases, with 5 bases between them. The germline V gene has CDR1 LNHNV and CDR2 YYDKDF (reference sequence). The CDR3 is 12 residues long. The full variable domain, in which reference TRBV15 and TRBJ1-4 provide the parts outside the CDR3, is DAMVIQNPRYQVTQFGKPVTLSCSQTLNHNVMYWYQQKSSQAPKLLFHYYDKDFNNEADTPDNFQSRRPNTSFCFLDIRSPGLGDTAMYLCATSRVQEKLFFGSGTQLSVL.

The gene calls are TRBV3-1 (or the pseudogene TRBV3-2) and TRBJ2-7, with TRBD2 as a possible D gene (6 bases). The CDR3 loop spans 11 amino acids. Looked up from germline, CDR1 is LGHDT and CDR2 is YNNKEL (reference sequence). The V end lost 8 bases, the J end lost 6 bases, and 11 bases lay between the germline ends. The CDR3 DNA reads TGTGCCAGCTCGCGGGGTTTCGAGCAGTACTTC. Protein: CASSRGFEQYF.

The J gene is TRBJ1-1, the V gene TRBV6-4; 9 positions match TRBD1. V was pared by 6 bases and J by 4 bases, with 6 bases of the junction left unmatched. The CDR3 covers 14 residues. In germline, CDR1 is MRHNA, CDR2 SNTAGT. CDR3 nucleotides: TGTGCCAGCAGCCGGGACAGGGAATCCACTGAAGCTTTCTTT. Translated: CASSRDRESTEAFF.

V is TRBV5-1 and J is TRBJ2-5, with D possibly TRBD2 on 5 matching bases. V was clipped by 4 bases and J by 4 bases, with 17 bases between them. In germline, CDR1 is SGHRS, CDR2 YFSETQ. The CDR3 totals 15 residues. The CDR3 DNA reads as TGCGCCAGCAGCCTATTTGAGGGATCTAGAGAGACCCAGTACTTC. Its translation is CASSLFEGSRETQYF.

This clone was seen only a few times. The V gene is TRBV9, the J gene TRBJ1-2; D is uncertain. Germline CDR1 reads SGDLS; CDR2 reads YYNGEE. The CDR3 consists of 13 residues. V lost 4 bases and J lost 4, with 11 bases in between. In DNA, the CDR3 is TGTGCCAGCAGCATTAGCGGGGTCTATGGCTACACCTTC. It codes for CASSISGVYGYTF. The variable domain in full, completed from reference TRBV9 and TRBJ1-2, reads DSGVTQTPKHLITATGQRVTLRCSPRSGDLSVYWYQQSLDQGLQFLIQYYNGEERAKGNILERFSAQQFPDLHSELNLSSLELGDSALYFCASSISGVYGYTFGSGTRLTVV.